Sequencing of this T cell receptor beta chain was carried out in a study of blood T cell repertoires in COVID-19. The overall study: The United States, Italy and Spain were the sources of the acute and convalescent COVID-19 samples. PBMCs, B-cell-depleted T cells, or T cells provided the cDNA or gDNA that made up the material.

The CDR3 is made up of 14 amino acids. Looked up from germline, CDR1 is SGHNT and CDR2 is YYREEE (reference sequence). V was shortened by 5 bases and J by 7 bases, with 16 bases between the two germline ends. As originally analysed: Using reference gene primer amplification, nucleated cell counts were estimated. Produced via immunoSEQ multiplex PCR; TCRdb's table is partial and in-frame only. Clone size and V and J calls were adopted from that table, with D and trimming inferred from the DNA. Among 55,000 to 65,000 clones listed, approximately 91% were seen once. Sequenced material: peripheral blood. The chain combines TRBV5-4 with TRBJ2-1; D is possibly TRBD2 (5 bases). This sequence was found in a human donor in a cohort sampled during active COVID-19. In DNA form, the CDR3 reads TGTGCCAGCAGGTTCGGGGTCAACGATAATGAGCAGTTCTTC. It yields the protein CASRFGVNDNEQFF.